This TCR beta chain appears in the sequencing data of a study of T cells in Graves' hyperthyroidism and ophthalmopathy. Overall study: Peripheral blood collection took place at initial diagnosis, before any treatment.

Regarding this clonotype: Its antigen remains unknown.

General study points: Clonotypes that were expanded in thyroid above 0.001 mostly appeared in blood too.

The CDR3 runs 15 residues. V gave up 0 bases and J gave up 5 bases, with 13 bases separating them. Calling Graves' hyperthyroidism stable meant ophthalmopathy did not progress within 18 months. It was less than 13 ml of fresh peripheral blood that supplied the PBMCs. TCR beta CDR3 regions were amplified from RNA. The HTBI primer set drove a first-round RT-PCR of the TCR CDR3. From the multiplex PCR reads, TCRdb called clonotypes with MiXCR, one entry per CDR3 protein. The data contain under 700,000 distinct CDR3 sequences, around 17% of them singletons. Sequences were obtained from blood. This receptor was identified in a woman in her late teens or twenties with Graves' hyperthyroidism. The rearrangement links TRBV12-3 or TRBV12-4 to TRBJ1-1; possible D gene TRBD1, 5 bases. The CDR3 DNA sequence: TGTGCCAGCAGTTTAGCCAGGGACCCGGGGACTGAAGCTTTCTTT. Its translation: CASSLARDPGTEAFF.